This is a list of T cell receptor beta chains from one sample in a study of control samples from healthy donors and cancer patients. The data were produced by immunoSEQ multiplex PCR, yet TCRdb's version contains in-frame clones alone and is incomplete. The sample lists some 200,000 clones; 90% to 95% were seen once. What was sequenced was blood. Every receptor here comes from a woman in her 30s in good health. CDR3s leave out the opening cysteine and the closing phenylalanine or tryptophan. The order of the fields is V gene, CDR3 protein.

TRBV28,AHTETLGSPLH
TRBV19,ASSIGMGAYGYT
TRBV7-2,ASSLGFGNTGELF
TRBV4-1,ASSQDSSGGETQY
TRBV6-5,ASIGTGGINSPLH
TRBV11-3,ASSLGRANYGYT
TRBV28,ASSRTGRGSPLH
TRBV3-1/TRBV3-2,ASSQVGGHSPLH
TRBV10-1,ASSEDTDSNQPQH
TRBV11-3,ASSFEGQGGYT
TRBV7-2,ASSEDRVTGELF
TRBV13,ASSLGGAGEKLF
TRBV6-5,ASKEFNQPQH
TRBV19,ASRPGQAYGYT
TRBV3-1/TRBV3-2,ASSQVQDYSYNEQF
TRBV15,ATSREEGRGNEKLF
TRBV10-1,ASSESRTGGNGYT
TRBV19,ASSIVRGSQETQY
TRBV11-2,ASRWATANTGELF
TRBV6-1,ASSEWGQGAREKLF
TRBV9,ASSRRRLTDTQY
TRBV7-2,ASSLGVGSGNTIY
TRBV27,ASSFRNSNQPQH
TRBV11-2,ASSLGGGLAADTQY
TRBV7-7,ASRGTGVETQY
TRBV2,ASKGSGVAYNEQF
TRBV2,ASSRDRGHTEAF
TRBV5-1,ASSRTENTGELF
TRBV6-1,ASSEFGENTEAF
TRBV6-6,ASKENTGELF
TRBV5-4,ASSLRGADTQY
TRBV28,ASRGTDGRSRDEQF
TRBV24-1,ATSDGQGAHEKLF
TRBV4-3,ASSQDLPKVNSPLH
TRBV7-2,ASSLGRESGELF
TRBV11-1,ASSLSRRGETQY
TRBV6-6,ASSYSRTGELF
TRBV5-1,ASSWRGQGGAETQY
TRBV6-5,ASSYSGTTEAF
TRBV20-1,SASPGDTEAF
TRBV11-2,ASSSPNYYEQY
TRBV10-1,ASSGPGTFSYNSPLH
TRBV11-3,ASRQGPYNEQF
TRBV6-2/TRBV6-3,ASSSGQGDTDTQY